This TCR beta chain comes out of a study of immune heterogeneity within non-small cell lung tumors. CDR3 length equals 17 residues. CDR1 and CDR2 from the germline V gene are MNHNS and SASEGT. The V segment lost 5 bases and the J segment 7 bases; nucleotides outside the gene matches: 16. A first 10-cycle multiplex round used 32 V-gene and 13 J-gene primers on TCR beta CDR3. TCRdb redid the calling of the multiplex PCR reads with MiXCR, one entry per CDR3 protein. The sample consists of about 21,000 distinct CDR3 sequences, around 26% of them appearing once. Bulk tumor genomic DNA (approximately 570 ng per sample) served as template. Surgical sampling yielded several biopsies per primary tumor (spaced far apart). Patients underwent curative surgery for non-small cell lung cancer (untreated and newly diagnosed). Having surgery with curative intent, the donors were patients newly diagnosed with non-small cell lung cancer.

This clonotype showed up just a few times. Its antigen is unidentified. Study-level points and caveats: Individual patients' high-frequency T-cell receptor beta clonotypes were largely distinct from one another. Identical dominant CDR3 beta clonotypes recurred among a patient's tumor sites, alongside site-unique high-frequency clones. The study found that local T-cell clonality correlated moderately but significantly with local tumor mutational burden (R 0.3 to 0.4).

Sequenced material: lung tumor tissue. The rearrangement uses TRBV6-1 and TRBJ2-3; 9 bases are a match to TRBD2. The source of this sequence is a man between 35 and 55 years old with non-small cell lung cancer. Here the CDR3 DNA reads TGTGCCAGCAGTCTATCTTCCTCTTCAGGACTAGCGAATACGCAGTATTTT. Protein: CASSLSSSSGLANTQYF.